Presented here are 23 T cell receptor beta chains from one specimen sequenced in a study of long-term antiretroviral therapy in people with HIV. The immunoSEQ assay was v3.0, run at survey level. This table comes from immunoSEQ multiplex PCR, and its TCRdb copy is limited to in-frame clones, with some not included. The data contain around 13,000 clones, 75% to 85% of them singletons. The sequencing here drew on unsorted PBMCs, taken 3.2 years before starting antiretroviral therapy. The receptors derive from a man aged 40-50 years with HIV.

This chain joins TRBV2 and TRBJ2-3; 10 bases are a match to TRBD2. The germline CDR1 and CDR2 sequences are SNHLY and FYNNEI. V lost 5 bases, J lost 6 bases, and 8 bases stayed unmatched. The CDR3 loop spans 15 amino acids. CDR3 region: CASSPFKRGGDTQYF. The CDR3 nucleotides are TGTGCCAGCAGTCCGTTCAAGCGGGGGGGGGATACGCAGTATTTT.

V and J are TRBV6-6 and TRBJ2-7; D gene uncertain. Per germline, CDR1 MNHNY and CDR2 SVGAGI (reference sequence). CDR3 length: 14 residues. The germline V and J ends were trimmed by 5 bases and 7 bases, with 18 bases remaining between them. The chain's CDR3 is CASSPGGGPGEQYF. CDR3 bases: TGTGCCAGCAGTCCGGGTGGTGGGCCTGGTGAGCAGTACTTC.

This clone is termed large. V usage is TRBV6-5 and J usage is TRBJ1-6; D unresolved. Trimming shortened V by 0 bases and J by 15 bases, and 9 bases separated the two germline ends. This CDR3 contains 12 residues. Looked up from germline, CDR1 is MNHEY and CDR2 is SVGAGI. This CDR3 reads CASSYSSGVLHF. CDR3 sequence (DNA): TGTGCCAGCAGTTACTCGAGCGGGGTCCTCCACTTT.

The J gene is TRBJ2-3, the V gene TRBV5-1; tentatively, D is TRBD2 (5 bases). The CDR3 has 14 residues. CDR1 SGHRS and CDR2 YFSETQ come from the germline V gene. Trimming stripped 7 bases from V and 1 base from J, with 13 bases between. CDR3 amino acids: CASSGLAGTDTQYF. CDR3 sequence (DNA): TGCGCCAGCTCCGGACTTGCGGGCACAGATACGCAGTATTTT.

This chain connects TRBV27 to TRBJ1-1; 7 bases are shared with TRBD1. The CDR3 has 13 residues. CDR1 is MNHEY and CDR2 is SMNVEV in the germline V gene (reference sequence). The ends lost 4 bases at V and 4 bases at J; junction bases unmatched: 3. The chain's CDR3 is CASSSGDSTEAFF. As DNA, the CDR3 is TGTGCCAGCAGTTCTGGGGACAGCACTGAAGCTTTCTTT.

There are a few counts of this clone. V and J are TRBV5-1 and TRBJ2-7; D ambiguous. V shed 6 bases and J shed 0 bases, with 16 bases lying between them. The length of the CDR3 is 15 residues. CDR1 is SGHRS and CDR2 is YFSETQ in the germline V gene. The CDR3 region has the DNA TGCGCCAGCACCCCTGATTCGTCCCGCTCCTACGAGCAGTACTTC. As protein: CASTPDSSRSYEQYF.

In DNA form, the CDR3 reads TGTGCCAGCAGCCTCCCCCCAGGCGCGACAGATACGCAGTATTTT. Its translation is CASSLPPGATDTQYF. V is TRBV9 and J is TRBJ2-3; D ambiguous. Germline loops: CDR1 SGDLS, CDR2 YYNGEE. The CDR3 contains 15 residues. Trimming left V 4 bases short and J 3 bases short, with 15 bases between.

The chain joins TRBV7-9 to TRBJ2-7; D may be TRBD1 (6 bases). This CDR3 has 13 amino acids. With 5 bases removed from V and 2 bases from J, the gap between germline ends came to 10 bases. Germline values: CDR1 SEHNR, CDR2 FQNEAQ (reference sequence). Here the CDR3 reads CASSRDITYEQYF. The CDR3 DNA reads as TGTGCCAGCAGCCGGGACATTACCTACGAGCAGTACTTC.

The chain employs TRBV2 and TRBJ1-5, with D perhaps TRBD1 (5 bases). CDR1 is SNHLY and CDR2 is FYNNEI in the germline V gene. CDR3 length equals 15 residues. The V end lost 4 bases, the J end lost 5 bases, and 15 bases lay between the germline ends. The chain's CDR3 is CASSATGPWDQPQHF. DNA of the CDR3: TGTGCCAGCAGTGCGACGGGACCCTGGGATCAGCCCCAGCATTTT. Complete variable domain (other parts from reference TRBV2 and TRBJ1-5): EPEVTQTPSHQVTQMGQEVILRCVPISNHLYFYWYRQILGQKVEFLVSFYNNEISEKSEIFDDQFSVERPDGSNFTLKIRSTKLEDSAMYFCASSATGPWDQPQHFGDGTRLSIL.

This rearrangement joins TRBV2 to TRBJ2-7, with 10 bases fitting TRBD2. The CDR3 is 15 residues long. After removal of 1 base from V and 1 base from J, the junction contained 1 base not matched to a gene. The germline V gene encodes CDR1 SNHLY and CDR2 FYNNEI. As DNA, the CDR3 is TGTGCCAGCAGTGAAGGGACTAGCGGTTCCTACGAGCAGTACTTC. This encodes CASSEGTSGSYEQYF.

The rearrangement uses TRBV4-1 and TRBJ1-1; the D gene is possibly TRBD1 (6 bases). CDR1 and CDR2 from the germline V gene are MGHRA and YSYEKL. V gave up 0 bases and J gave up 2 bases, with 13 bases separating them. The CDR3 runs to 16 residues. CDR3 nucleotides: TGCGCCAGCAGCCAAGATCAATGGGGGGCAAACACTGAAGCTTTCTTT. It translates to CASSQDQWGANTEAFF.

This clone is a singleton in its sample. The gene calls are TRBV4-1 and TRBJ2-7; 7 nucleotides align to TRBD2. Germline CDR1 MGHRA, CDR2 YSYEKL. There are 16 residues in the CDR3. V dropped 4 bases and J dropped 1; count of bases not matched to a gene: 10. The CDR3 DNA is TGCGCCAGCAGCCCCCCATTTGGGGGGGGATCCTACGAGCAGTACTTC. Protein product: CASSPPFGGGSYEQYF.

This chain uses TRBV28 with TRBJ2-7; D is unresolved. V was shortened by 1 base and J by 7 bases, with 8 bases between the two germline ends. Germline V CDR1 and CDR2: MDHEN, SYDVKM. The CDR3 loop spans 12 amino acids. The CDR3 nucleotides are TGTGCCAGCAGTTTATTAAACGGGGAGCAGTACTTC. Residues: CASSLLNGEQYF.

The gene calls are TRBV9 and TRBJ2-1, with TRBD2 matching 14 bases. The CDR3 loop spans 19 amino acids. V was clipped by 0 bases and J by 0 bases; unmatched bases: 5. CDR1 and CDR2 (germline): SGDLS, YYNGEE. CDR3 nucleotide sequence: TGTGCCAGCAGCGTAGGACTAGCGGGGGGGGCTAGCTCCTACAATGAGCAGTTCTTC. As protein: CASSVGLAGGASSYNEQFF.

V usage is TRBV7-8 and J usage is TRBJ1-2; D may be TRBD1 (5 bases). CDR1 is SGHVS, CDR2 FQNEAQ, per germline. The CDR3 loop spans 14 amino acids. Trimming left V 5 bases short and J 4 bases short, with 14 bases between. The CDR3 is CASSPQGSFYGYTF. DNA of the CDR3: TGTGCCAGCAGCCCCCAGGGCTCGTTCTATGGCTACACCTTC.

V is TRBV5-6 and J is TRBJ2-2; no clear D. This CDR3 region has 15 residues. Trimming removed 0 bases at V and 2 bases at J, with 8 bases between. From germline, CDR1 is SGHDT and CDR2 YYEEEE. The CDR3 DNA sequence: TGTGCCAGCAGCTTGGTAGGCGGAAACACCGGGGAGCTGTTTTTT. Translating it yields CASSLVGGNTGELFF. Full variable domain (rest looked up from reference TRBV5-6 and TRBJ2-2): DAGVTQSPTHLIKTRGQQVTLRCSPKSGHDTVSWYQQALGQGPQFIFQYYEEEERQRGNFPDRFSGHQFPNYSSELNVNALLLGDSALYLCASSLVGGNTGELFFGEGSRLTVL.

In nucleotides, the CDR3 is TGTGCCAGCACTTCATACCGGGAAGCGGACGAGCAGTACTTC. The encoded protein is CASTSYREADEQYF. V gene TRBV6-1 combines with J gene TRBJ2-7, with D possibly matching TRBD2 (5 bases). The CDR3 is 14 residues long. V was trimmed by 7 bases and J by 5 bases, leaving 18 bases between them. Germline CDR1 MNHNS, CDR2 SASEGT.

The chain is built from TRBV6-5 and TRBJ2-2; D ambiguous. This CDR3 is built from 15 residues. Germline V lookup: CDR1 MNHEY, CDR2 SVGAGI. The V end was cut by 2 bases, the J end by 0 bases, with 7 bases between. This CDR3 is CASSYEDSNTGELFF. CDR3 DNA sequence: TGTGCCAGCAGTTACGAGGATTCGAACACCGGGGAGCTGTTTTTT.

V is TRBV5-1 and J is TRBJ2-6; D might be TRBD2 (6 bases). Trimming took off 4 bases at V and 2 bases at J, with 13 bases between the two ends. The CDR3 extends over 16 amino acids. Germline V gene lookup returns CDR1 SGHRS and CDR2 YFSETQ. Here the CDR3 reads CASSPGGEAGANVLTF. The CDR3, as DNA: TGCGCCAGCAGCCCCGGCGGGGAGGCTGGGGCCAACGTCCTGACTTTC. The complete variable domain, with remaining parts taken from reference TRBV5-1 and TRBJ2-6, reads KAGVTQTPRYLIKTRGQQVTLSCSPISGHRSVSWYQQTPGQGLQFLFEYFSETQRNKGNFPGRFSGRQFSNSRSEMNVSTLELGDSALYLCASSPGGEAGANVLTFGAGSRLTVL.

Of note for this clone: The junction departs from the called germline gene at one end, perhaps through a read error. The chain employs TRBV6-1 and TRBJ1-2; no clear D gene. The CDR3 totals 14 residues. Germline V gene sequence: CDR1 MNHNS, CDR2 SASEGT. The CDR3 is CASREGRLNYGYTF. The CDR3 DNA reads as TGTGCCAGCAGGGAAGGACGGCTCAATTATGGCTACACCTTC.

CDR3 nucleotides: TGTGCCAGCAGCCCACTGGGGGTTTCCGGTACCGGGGAGCTGTTTTTT. Amino acids: CASSPLGVSGTGELFF. This chain connects TRBV27 to TRBJ2-2, with D perhaps assigned TRBD1 or TRBD2 (5 bases each). CDR1 and CDR2 from the germline V gene are MNHEY and SMNVEV (reference sequence). This CDR3 region has 16 residues. V dropped 6 bases and J dropped 5 bases, with 19 bases sitting between them.

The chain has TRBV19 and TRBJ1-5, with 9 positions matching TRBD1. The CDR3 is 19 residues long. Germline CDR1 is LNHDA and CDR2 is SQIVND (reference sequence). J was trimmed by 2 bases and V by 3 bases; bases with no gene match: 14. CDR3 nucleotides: TGTGCCAGTAGTATCCCTCGGGACAGGGCTGATAAAGGCAATCAGCCCCAGCATTTT. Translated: CASSIPRDRADKGNQPQHF.

The CDR3: CASRPGLAGNQPQHF. In DNA, the CDR3 is TGTGCCAGCAGGCCGGGACTTGCAGGCAATCAGCCCCAGCATTTT. The V call is TRBV2, the J call TRBJ1-5; tentatively, D is TRBD1 (5 bases). The germline V and J ends were trimmed by 6 bases and 2 bases, with 14 bases remaining between them. The CDR3 extends over 15 amino acids. Germline V gene sequence: CDR1 SNHLY, CDR2 FYNNEI.